These 12 T cell receptor beta chains were sequenced from one sample in a study of T cell responses to AZD1222 COVID-19 vaccine. Some clones are missing from TCRdb's copy, which holds only in-frame ones; the method was immunoSEQ multiplex PCR. The data show around 99,000 clones, with around 94% seen just once and about 12% held by the top ten. The input for sequencing was peripheral blood, taken on day 0 of AZD1222 vaccination. These TCRs come from an adult in good health.

This rearrangement joins TRBV18 to TRBJ2-3; 9 bases align to TRBD2. The CDR3 is made up of 15 amino acids. The V gene end was trimmed by 6 bases and the J gene end by 6 bases; junction bases not matched to a gene: 10. In germline, CDR1 is KGHSH, CDR2 LQKENI. The CDR3 here is CASSFLREGPDTQYF. The CDR3 bases are TGTGCCAGCTCCTTCTTGCGGGAGGGGCCGGATACGCAGTATTTT. The full variable domain, with the rest looked up from reference TRBV18 and TRBJ2-3, is NAGVMQNPRHLVRRRGQEARLRCSPMKGHSHVYWYRQLPEEGLKFMVYLQKENIIDESGMPKERFSAEFPKEGPSILRIQQVVRGDSAAYFCASSFLREGPDTQYFGPGTRLTVL.

The chain employs TRBV3-1 (or the pseudogene TRBV3-2) and TRBJ1-4; TRBD1 agrees at 8 bases. The CDR3 covers 15 residues. Germline V CDR1 and CDR2: LGHDT, YNNKEL (reference sequence). V was pared by 4 bases and J by 5 bases, with 6 bases of the junction left unmatched. DNA for the CDR3: TGTGCCAGCAGCCGCCGGACAGGGACGAATGAAAAACTGTTTTTT. Protein sequence: CASSRRTGTNEKLFF.

V gene TRBV5-1 combines with J gene TRBJ1-2, with 9 bases identical to TRBD1. This CDR3 has 15 amino acids. Germline lookup yields CDR1 SGHRS and CDR2 YFSETQ. The ends lost 1 base at V and 6 bases at J; junction bases unmatched: 7. CDR3 protein: CASSLNRDRVHGYTF. For the CDR3, the DNA is TGCGCCAGCAGCTTGAATCGGGACAGGGTCCATGGCTACACCTTC.

The chain carries TRBV11-2 and TRBJ1-4; no firm D call. The V end lost 1 base, the J end lost 4 bases, and 4 bases lay between the germline ends. The CDR3 runs to 13 residues. Germline loops: CDR1 SGHAT, CDR2 FQNNGV. For the CDR3, the DNA is TGTGCCAGCAGCTTAGGGGGTAATGAAAAACTGTTTTTT. Its translation is CASSLGGNEKLFF.

The rearrangement links TRBV20-1 to TRBJ1-6; D not resolved. Germline V gives CDR1 DFQATT, CDR2 SNEGSKA (reference sequence). Trimming took off 3 bases at V and 9 bases at J, with 15 bases between the two ends. The CDR3 is 14 residues long. CDR3 nucleotide sequence: TGCAGTGCTAGTCAACCGGGCCCACTTTCACCCCTCCACTTT. Translating it yields CSASQPGPLSPLHF.

V is TRBV7-8 and J is TRBJ1-2; D is unclear. CDR3 length: 14 residues. The V and J ends lost 7 bases and 8 bases respectively, with 20 bases between them. The germline V gene has CDR1 SGHVS and CDR2 FQNEAQ. CDR3 region: CASTTGGSLRGYTF. The DNA for the CDR3 is TGTGCCAGCACCACCGGAGGGAGTCTGCGGGGCTACACCTTC. Full variable domain (rest looked up from reference TRBV7-8 and TRBJ1-2): GAGVSQSPRYKVAKRGQDVALRCDPISGHVSLFWYQQALGQGPEFLTYFQNEAQLDKSGLPSDRFFAERPEGSVSTLKIQRTQQEDSAVYLCASTTGGSLRGYTFGSGTRLTVV.

J is TRBJ2-1 and V is TRBV4-3; D gene unclear. The germline V and J ends were trimmed by 0 bases and 5 bases, with 5 bases remaining between them. The CDR3 is 13 amino acids. From germline, CDR1 is LGHNA and CDR2 YSLEER. This chain's CDR3 is CASSQDSDNEQFF. The CDR3 region has the DNA TGCGCCAGCAGCCAAGATTCAGACAATGAGCAGTTCTTC.

This chain joins TRBV6-2 or TRBV6-3 and TRBJ2-1; D is ambiguous. Looked up from germline, CDR1 is MNHEY and CDR2 is SVGEGT. The CDR3 is 13 amino acids. V was shortened by 4 bases and J by 3 bases, with 7 bases between the two germline ends. DNA for the CDR3: TGTGCCAGCAGTTTGGACCTCTACAATGAGCAGTTCTTC. Its protein is CASSLDLYNEQFF.

The chain links TRBV2 to TRBJ2-5, with D maybe TRBD2 (5 bases). The CDR3 runs 15 residues. V lost 1 base to trimming and J lost 1 base, with 10 bases between them. The germline V gene encodes CDR1 SNHLY and CDR2 FYNNEI. The CDR3 loop reads CASSEEGEGQETQYF. DNA for the CDR3: TGTGCCAGCAGTGAAGAGGGCGAGGGCCAAGAGACCCAGTACTTC.

The chain has TRBV24-1 and TRBJ2-7, with no clear D. Trimming stripped 7 bases from V and 3 bases from J, with 18 bases between. The CDR3 is 15 residues long. The germline V gene has CDR1 KGHDR and CDR2 SFDVKD. This CDR3 reads CATSAPALNHYEQYF. CDR3 DNA sequence: TGTGCCACCAGCGCCCCGGCCCTTAATCACTACGAGCAGTACTTC.

The rearrangement uses TRBV20-1 and TRBJ1-2, with D perhaps TRBD1 (5 bases). Trimming stripped 6 bases from V and 10 bases from J, with 12 bases between. The CDR3 sequence is 10 residues long. Germline V CDR1 and CDR2: DFQATT, SNEGSKA (reference sequence). The CDR3 protein is CSASRDHYTF. The CDR3, as DNA: TGCAGTGCCTCCCGGGACCACTACACCTTC.

Only one count was recorded for this clone. The identical CDR3 is also encoded by other nucleotide sequences in the sample. The chain's CDR3 is CASSLVGNTIYF. Here the CDR3 DNA reads TGTGCCAGCAGTTTAGTCGGAAACACCATATATTTT. V and J are TRBV12-3 or TRBV12-4 and TRBJ1-3; no reliable D call. V gave up 1 base and J gave up 4 bases, with 2 bases separating them. The CDR3 contains 12 residues.